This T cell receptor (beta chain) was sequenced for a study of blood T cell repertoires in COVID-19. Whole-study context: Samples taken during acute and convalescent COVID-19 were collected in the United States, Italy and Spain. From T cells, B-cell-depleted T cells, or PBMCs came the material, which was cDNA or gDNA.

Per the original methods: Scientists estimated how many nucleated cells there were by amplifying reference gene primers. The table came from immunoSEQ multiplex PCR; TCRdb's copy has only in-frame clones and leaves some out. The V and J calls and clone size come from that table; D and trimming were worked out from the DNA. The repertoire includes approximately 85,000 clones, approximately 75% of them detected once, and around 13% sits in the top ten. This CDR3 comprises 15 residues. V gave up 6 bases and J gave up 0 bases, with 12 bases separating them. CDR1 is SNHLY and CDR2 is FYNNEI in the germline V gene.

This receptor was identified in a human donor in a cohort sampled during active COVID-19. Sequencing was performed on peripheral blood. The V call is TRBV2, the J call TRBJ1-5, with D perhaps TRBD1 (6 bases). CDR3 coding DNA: TGTGCCAGCAGAAGGACAGACCATAGCAATCAGCCCCAGCATTTT. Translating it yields CASRRTDHSNQPQHF.